This T cell receptor (beta chain) is drawn from a study of T cells in Graves' hyperthyroidism and ophthalmopathy. Regions amplified from RNA transcripts were the TCR beta CDR3 regions. Carried out on the TCR CDR3, a first-round RT-PCR used the HTBI primer set. In TCRdb, the multiplex PCR reads were re-called with MiXCR into one record per CDR3 protein. The table has hundreds of thousands of distinct CDR3 sequences, roughly 22% seen once. There are many counts of this clonotype. The sequence came from a man in his thirties or forties with Graves' ophthalmopathy. Sample: blood.

CDR3 region: CASSQGVNTEAFF. CDR3 bases: TGTGCCAGCAGTCAGGGGGTGAACACTGAAGCTTTCTTT. This chain connects TRBV12-3 or TRBV12-4 to TRBJ1-1; TRBD1 aligns across 7 bases. V gave up 5 bases and J gave up 0 bases; unmatched junction bases: 0. The CDR3 spans 13 residues.